This entry lists 3 T cell receptor beta chains sequenced from one sample in a study of T cell repertoires in cytomegalovirus infection. TCRdb fed the reads into MiXCR, producing one record per CDR3 protein. The sample has around 450,000 distinct CDR3 sequences; 10% to 12% are singletons. The specimen sequenced was PBMCs. Receptor source: a human donor in good health (CMV status not recorded). Some clones in this sample may be carry-over from other donors' samples.

J is TRBJ2-1 and V is TRBV15; maybe TRBD2 (5 bases). The CDR3 has 13 residues. The germline V gene has CDR1 LNHNV and CDR2 YYDKDF (reference sequence). Trimming stripped 0 bases from V and 9 bases from J, with 9 bases between. The CDR3 DNA reads as TGTGCCACCAGCAGAGATCGTGGGAGTGAGCAGTTCTTC. Protein: CATSRDRGSEQFF.

This clonotype has ten or more counts. The chain couples TRBV6-6 to TRBJ2-7; D is unclear. The CDR3 spans 11 residues. The V end was cut by 3 bases, the J end by 9 bases, with 9 bases between. Germline CDR1 and CDR2: MNHNY and SVGAGI (reference sequence). This CDR3 reads CASSYRHGQYF. The CDR3 DNA is TGTGCCAGCAGTTATCGTCACGGGCAGTACTTC.

The J gene is TRBJ2-3, the V gene TRBV24-1; the D gene could be TRBD1 or TRBD2 (5 bases each). The CDR3 is 15 amino acids. Germline V gives CDR1 KGHDR, CDR2 SFDVKD. V was cut by 9 bases and J by 4 bases, with 19 bases left in between. The CDR3 nucleotides read TGTGCCACCGGATCCTACGGGCTGGGGGCAGATACGCAGTATTTT. As protein: CATGSYGLGADTQYF.